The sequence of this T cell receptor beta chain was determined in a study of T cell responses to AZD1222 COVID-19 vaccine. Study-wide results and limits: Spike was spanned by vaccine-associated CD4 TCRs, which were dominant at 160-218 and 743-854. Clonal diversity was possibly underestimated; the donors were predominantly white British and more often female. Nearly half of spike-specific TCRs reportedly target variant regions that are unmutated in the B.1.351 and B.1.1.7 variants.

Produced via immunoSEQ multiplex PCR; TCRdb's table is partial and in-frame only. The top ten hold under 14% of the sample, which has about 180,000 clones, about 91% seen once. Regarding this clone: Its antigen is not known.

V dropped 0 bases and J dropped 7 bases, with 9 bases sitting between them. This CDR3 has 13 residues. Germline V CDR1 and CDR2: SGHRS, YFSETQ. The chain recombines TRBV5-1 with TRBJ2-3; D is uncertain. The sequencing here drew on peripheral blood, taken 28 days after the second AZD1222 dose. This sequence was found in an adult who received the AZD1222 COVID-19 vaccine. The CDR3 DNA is TGCGCCAGCAGCTTGGAGAGGCTGAATACGCAGTATTTT. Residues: CASSLERLNTQYF.